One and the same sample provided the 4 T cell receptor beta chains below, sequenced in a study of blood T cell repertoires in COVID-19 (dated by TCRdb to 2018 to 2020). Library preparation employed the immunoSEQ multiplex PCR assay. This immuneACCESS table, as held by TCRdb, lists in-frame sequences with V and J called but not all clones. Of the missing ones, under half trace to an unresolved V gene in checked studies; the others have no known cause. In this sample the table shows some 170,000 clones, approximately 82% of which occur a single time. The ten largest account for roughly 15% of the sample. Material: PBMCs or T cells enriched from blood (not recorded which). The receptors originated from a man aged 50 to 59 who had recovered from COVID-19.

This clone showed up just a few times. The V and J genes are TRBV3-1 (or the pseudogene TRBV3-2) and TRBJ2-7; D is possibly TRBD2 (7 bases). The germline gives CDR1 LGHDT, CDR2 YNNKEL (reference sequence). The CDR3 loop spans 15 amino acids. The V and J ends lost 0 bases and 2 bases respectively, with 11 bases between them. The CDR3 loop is CASSQDGGPAYEQYF. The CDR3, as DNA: TGTGCCAGCAGCCAAGACGGGGGGCCGGCCTACGAGCAGTACTTC.

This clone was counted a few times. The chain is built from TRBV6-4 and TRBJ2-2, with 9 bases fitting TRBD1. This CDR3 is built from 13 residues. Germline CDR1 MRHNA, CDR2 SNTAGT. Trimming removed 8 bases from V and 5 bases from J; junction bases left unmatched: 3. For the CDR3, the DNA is TGTGCCAGCGGGGGACAGGGTACCGGGGAGCTGTTTTTT. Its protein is CASGGQGTGELFF.

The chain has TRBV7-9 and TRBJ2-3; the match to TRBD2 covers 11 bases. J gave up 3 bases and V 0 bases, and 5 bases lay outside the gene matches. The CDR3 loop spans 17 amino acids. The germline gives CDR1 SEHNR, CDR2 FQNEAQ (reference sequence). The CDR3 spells CASSLAVTSGVTDTQYF. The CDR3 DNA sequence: TGTGCCAGCAGCTTAGCGGTGACTAGCGGGGTGACAGATACGCAGTATTTT.

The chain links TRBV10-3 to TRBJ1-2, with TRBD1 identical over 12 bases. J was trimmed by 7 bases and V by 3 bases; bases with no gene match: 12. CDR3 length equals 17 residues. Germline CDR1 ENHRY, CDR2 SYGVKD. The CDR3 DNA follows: TGTGCCATCAGTGAAACCGGGACAGGGGGCGTCCAAGGTGGCTACACCTTC. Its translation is CAISETGTGGVQGGYTF.